Each of the 18 T cell receptor beta chains below was sequenced from the same sample in a study of beta chain features in type 1 diabetes. Points from the study as a whole: Within each of all four CD4+ subsets, Type 1 diabetes patients had TCRB CDR3s that were moderately but significantly shorter.

What these receptors recognize is not known. The sequenced template was cDNA made from the entire isolated RNA. Generated by immunoSEQ multiplex PCR, the TCRdb table keeps only in-frame clones and is missing some. The table has about 160,000 clones, approximately 62% seen once; the top ten hold about 0.081%. Specimen: naive CD4+ T cells from blood. These receptors came from a young man with type 1 diabetes.

The chain employs TRBV30 and TRBJ2-7; D could derive from TRBD1 or TRBD2 (5 bases each). CDR1 and CDR2 from the germline V gene are GTSNPN and SVGIG (reference sequence). The CDR3 length is 13 residues. V shed 0 bases and J shed 6 bases, with 12 bases lying between them. The CDR3 DNA sequence: TGTGCCTGGAGTGTGGGACCGACGATCGAGCAGTACTTC. Protein product: CAWSVGPTIEQYF.

The chain recombines TRBV5-1 with TRBJ2-4, with 9 bases lining up with TRBD1. The CDR3 covers 13 residues. The V segment lost 5 bases and the J segment 7 bases; nucleotides outside the gene matches: 4. From germline, CDR1 is SGHRS and CDR2 YFSETQ. CDR3 bases: TGCGCCAGCAGTTCCGGGACAGGGAACATTCAGTACTTC. Protein: CASSSGTGNIQYF.

V is TRBV29-1 and J is TRBJ1-4; 9 bases are a match to TRBD1. Trimming cost V 0 bases and J 6 bases; bases outside gene matches: 2. CDR3 length: 14 amino acids. In germline, CDR1 is SQVTM, CDR2 ANQGSEA. DNA of the CDR3: TGCAGCGTTGAAGACCGGGACAGGGATGAAAAACTGTTTTTT. This encodes CSVEDRDRDEKLFF.

The chain links TRBV29-1 to TRBJ2-3; tentatively, D is TRBD1 or TRBD2 (5 bases each). The V end was cut by 8 bases, the J end by 9 bases, with 12 bases between. The CDR3 sequence is 10 residues long. CDR1 and CDR2 (germline): SQVTM, ANQGSEA. In nucleotides, the CDR3 is TGCAGCCCGACAGCGGAGACGCAGTATTTT. Its protein product is CSPTAETQYF.

This chain uses TRBV7-9 with TRBJ1-1; no reliable D call. The CDR3 sequence is 12 residues long. Germline-derived CDR1 and CDR2 are SEHNR and FQNEAQ (reference sequence). Between the trimmed V and J ends, which lost 8 bases and 1 base, there was a span of 8 bases. CDR3 sequence (DNA): TGTGCCAGCGGTCCCTGGAACACTGAAGCTTTCTTT. Its translation is CASGPWNTEAFF.

This clone was seen a handful of times. This same CDR3 is encoded by further DNA sequences in the sample. The J gene is TRBJ2-3, the V gene TRBV9; D not resolved. V lost 5 bases and J lost 2, with 3 bases in between. Germline V lookup: CDR1 SGDLS, CDR2 YYNGEE. This CDR3 contains 11 residues. The CDR3, as DNA: TGTGCCAGCAGTTCCACAGATACGCAGTATTTT. Translating gives CASSSTDTQYF. The complete variable domain, with remaining parts taken from reference TRBV9 and TRBJ2-3, reads DSGVTQTPKHLITATGQRVTLRCSPRSGDLSVYWYQQSLDQGLQFLIQYYNGEERAKGNILERFSAQQFPDLHSELNLSSLELGDSALYFCASSSTDTQYFGPGTRLTVL.

The chain recombines TRBV9 with TRBJ2-5; 11 bases agree with TRBD1. The CDR3 runs to 18 residues. Looked up from germline, CDR1 is SGDLS and CDR2 is YYNGEE. V shed 0 bases and J 5 bases; nucleotides not matched to a gene: 12. The CDR3 reads CASSVAGQGAWREETQYF. CDR3 sequence (DNA): TGTGCCAGCAGCGTAGCTGGACAGGGGGCTTGGAGAGAGGAGACCCAGTACTTC.

The chain links TRBV7-9 to TRBJ1-1; D gene unclear. The CDR3 consists of 16 residues. Germline V gives CDR1 SEHNR, CDR2 FQNEAQ (reference sequence). The germline V and J ends were trimmed by 6 bases and 1 base, with 18 bases remaining between them. The CDR3 protein is CASSPGPRGRNTEAFF. CDR3 sequence (DNA): TGTGCCAGCAGTCCTGGGCCTCGTGGGAGGAACACTGAAGCTTTCTTT.

The chain links TRBV2 to TRBJ2-1; the match to TRBD1 covers 10 bases. The length of the CDR3 is 16 residues. In germline, CDR1 is SNHLY, CDR2 FYNNEI. V lost 7 bases, J lost 8 bases, and 14 bases stayed unmatched. The CDR3 DNA reads TGTGCCAGCACGGGAGTTGAGGACAGGGGGATATATGAGCAGTTCTTC. Amino acid sequence: CASTGVEDRGIYEQFF.

The genes are TRBV7-9 and TRBJ2-7; D gene ambiguous. The V end lost 1 base, the J end lost 1 base, and 8 bases lay between the germline ends. The CDR3 consists of 14 residues. Germline lookup yields CDR1 SEHNR and CDR2 FQNEAQ (reference sequence). CDR3 sequence: CASSLEDVSYEQYF. Here the CDR3 DNA reads TGTGCCAGCAGCTTAGAGGACGTATCCTACGAGCAGTACTTC.

CDR3: CASSSRQSSYNSPLHF. Here the CDR3 DNA reads TGTGCCAGCAGCTCCCGACAGAGCTCCTATAATTCACCCCTCCACTTT. This chain links TRBV7-9 with TRBJ1-6; a weak D match, TRBD1 (5 bases). CDR1 is SEHNR and CDR2 is FQNEAQ in the germline V gene (reference sequence). This CDR3 is 16 amino acids long. The V end was cut by 4 bases, the J end by 0 bases, with 10 bases between.

This clone has a handful of counts. The genes are TRBV9 and TRBJ1-6, with 9 nucleotides matching TRBD1. The CDR3 has 16 residues. V lost 3 bases to trimming and J lost 7 bases; unmatched junction nucleotides: 8. Germline loops: CDR1 SGDLS, CDR2 YYNGEE. Here the CDR3 reads CASSDRRGQGNSPLHF. In nucleotides, the CDR3 is TGTGCCAGCAGCGACCGCCGTGGACAGGGGAATTCACCCCTCCACTTT.

This chain uses TRBV6-6 with TRBJ2-3, with D uncertain. The CDR3 spans 15 residues. Germline CDR1 is MNHNY and CDR2 is SVGAGI (reference sequence). V was shortened by 2 bases and J by 3 bases, with 12 bases between the two germline ends. The CDR3 DNA follows: TGTGCCAGCAGTTACCTGACTCCGAGGACAGATACGCAGTATTTT. It translates to CASSYLTPRTDTQYF.

This clone was seen more than once but under ten times. This chain joins TRBV4-1 and TRBJ2-7; TRBD2 might be the D (5 bases). Germline V CDR1 and CDR2: MGHRA, YSYEKL. V was clipped by 0 bases and J by 2 bases, with 8 bases between them. The CDR3 runs 14 residues. The CDR3 DNA follows: TGCGCCAGCAGCCAAGACTTGCGGGCCTACGAGCAGTACTTC. Translating gives CASSQDLRAYEQYF.

This chain connects TRBV20-1 to TRBJ2-3; D remains ambiguous. This CDR3 is built from 11 residues. Germline CDR1 and CDR2: DFQATT and SNEGSKA (reference sequence). Trimming pared 5 bases from V and 2 bases from J, leaving 5 bases between. The CDR3: CSALPTDTQYF. Here the CDR3 DNA reads TGCAGTGCTCTTCCCACAGATACGCAGTATTTT.

This rearrangement joins TRBV29-1 to TRBJ2-1; the match to TRBD2 covers 8 bases. From germline, CDR1 is SQVTM and CDR2 ANQGSEA. There are 16 residues in the CDR3. J lost 4 bases, V lost 5 bases, and 13 bases had no gene match. CDR3 bases: TGCAGCGTTAACAGCGGGGGCCGAACCGATTACAATGAGCAGTTCTTC. Translated: CSVNSGGRTDYNEQFF.

The chain uses TRBV7-9 and TRBJ2-7, with 7 nucleotides matching TRBD1. Germline assignment: CDR1 SEHNR and CDR2 FQNEAQ (reference sequence). The V segment lost 7 bases and the J segment 3 bases; nucleotides outside the gene matches: 12. There are 15 residues in the CDR3. The CDR3 DNA reads TGTGCCAGCACCGAACTCCGGGACAGAGACTACGAGCAGTACTTC. Its protein product is CASTELRDRDYEQYF.

The chain has TRBV7-9 and TRBJ1-1; the D gene is possibly TRBD1 (5 bases). The CDR3 runs to 15 residues. Trimming took off 3 bases at V and 4 bases at J, with 15 bases between the two ends. Germline V gene data show CDR1 as SEHNR and CDR2 as FQNEAQ (reference sequence). CDR3 in amino acids: CASSFPSGGATEAFF. The CDR3, as DNA: TGTGCCAGCAGCTTCCCGAGTGGCGGGGCCACTGAAGCTTTCTTT.